Shown below are 26 T cell receptor beta chains from a single sample sequenced in a study of blood T cell repertoires in COVID-19. Sequenced by immunoSEQ multiplex PCR; TCRdb stores in-frame clones only, minus some. The table records around 370,000 clones, roughly 86% of them present only once. Specimen: peripheral blood. The receptors here all came from a woman in her 70s with COVID-19, enrolled during active disease.

V gene TRBV21-1 combines with J gene TRBJ1-5. TRBV21-1 is a known pseudogene. This CDR3 has 11 amino acids. The CDR3 region has the DNA TGTGCCAGCCGGGAGGACCGCCCCCAGCATTTT. It yields the protein CASREDRPQHF.

The sample holds one count of this clone. The chain combines TRBV24-1 with TRBJ2-2; TRBD2 might be the D (5 bases). The CDR3 has 15 residues. V was cut by 1 base and J by 5 bases, with 10 bases left in between. Germline V gene data show CDR1 as KGHDR and CDR2 as SFDVKD. The CDR3 loop is CATSDLSTGTGELFF. The CDR3 DNA follows: TGTGCCACCAGTGATTTATCGACGGGGACCGGGGAGCTGTTTTTT.

The chain couples TRBV2 to TRBJ1-5, with D unresolved. This CDR3 has 13 amino acids. Germline V gene lookup returns CDR1 SNHLY and CDR2 FYNNEI. The V and J ends lost 4 bases and 1 base respectively, with 5 bases between them. CDR3 nucleotide sequence: TGTGCCAGCAGTGTAGAAAGCAATCAGCCCCAGCATTTT. Its protein is CASSVESNQPQHF.

V gene TRBV18 combines with J gene TRBJ2-2, with a weak D call TRBD1 (6 bases). This CDR3 comprises 16 residues. Germline CDR1 KGHSH, CDR2 LQKENI. Trimming left V 6 bases short and J 1 base short, with 15 bases between. The chain's CDR3 is CASSPFETGNTGELFF. The DNA for the CDR3 is TGTGCCAGCTCGCCTTTCGAGACAGGGAACACCGGGGAGCTGTTTTTT.

The J gene is TRBJ1-3, the V gene TRBV15; maybe TRBD1 (5 bases). CDR1 is LNHNV, CDR2 YYDKDF, per germline (reference sequence). Trimming left V 0 bases short and J 2 bases short, with 14 bases between. The CDR3 consists of 17 residues. CDR3 in amino acids: CATSRDRGGTPGNTIYF. The CDR3 coding sequence is TGTGCCACCAGCAGAGATCGGGGCGGGACCCCTGGAAACACCATATATTTT.

The rearrangement joins TRBV5-6 to TRBJ2-1; D perhaps matches TRBD1 (6 bases). Trimming removed 7 bases at V and 7 bases at J, with 12 bases between. This CDR3 comprises 12 residues. The V gene's germline CDR1 is SGHDT and CDR2 YYEEEE. The CDR3 DNA follows: TGTGCCAGCGCACGAGGGGGTAATGAGCAGTTCTTC. It codes for CASARGGNEQFF.

This chain connects TRBV19 to TRBJ1-5, with 8 bases matching TRBD1. The J segment lost 5 bases and the V segment lost 5 bases, leaving 8 bases of the junction unmatched. The CDR3 contains 15 residues. The germline V gene encodes CDR1 LNHDA and CDR2 SQIVND (reference sequence). CDR3 coding DNA: TGTGCCAGTAGTTGGGAGACAGGGGACTATCAGCCCCAGCATTTT. Translation: CASSWETGDYQPQHF.

J is TRBJ2-1 and V is TRBV6-4; 10 bases fit TRBD2. V was clipped by 6 bases and J by 5 bases; unmatched bases: 4. This CDR3 spans 14 amino acids. Germline V CDR1 and CDR2: MRHNA, SNTAGT. The CDR3 loop reads CASSLAGGHNEQFF. The DNA for the CDR3 is TGTGCCAGCAGCTTAGCGGGGGGACACAATGAGCAGTTCTTC.

The genes are TRBV29-1 and TRBJ2-2; TRBD1 might be the D (6 bases). Germline V lookup: CDR1 SQVTM, CDR2 ANQGSEA. V lost 4 bases and J 4 bases, leaving 13 bases between the germline ends. CDR3 size: 14 residues. The DNA of the CDR3 is TGCAGCGTTGCACTCAGGGGTCGCACCGGGGAGCTGTTTTTT. This translates into CSVALRGRTGELFF.

J is TRBJ2-6 and V is TRBV24-1; TRBD2 is a possible D gene (6 bases). The CDR3 runs 16 residues. V was clipped by 8 bases and J by 0 bases, with 13 bases between them. Germline lookup yields CDR1 KGHDR and CDR2 SFDVKD. CDR3 nucleotides: TGTGCCACCACCCTAGAGCGGGTCTCTGGGGCCAACGTCCTGACTTTC. This encodes CATTLERVSGANVLTF.

This clone was observed a handful of times. This sequence joins TRBV21-1 and TRBJ1-2. TRBV21-1 is a pseudogene segment. This CDR3 has 17 residues. The CDR3 bases are TGTGCCAGCAGCAAACGGAGAGGTGGCCACCCCAACTATGGCTACACCTTC. This translates into CASSKRRGGHPNYGYTF.

The chain joins TRBV27 to TRBJ2-4; perhaps TRBD1 as D (6 bases). The germline V and J ends were trimmed by 3 bases and 3 bases, with 12 bases remaining between them. The CDR3 runs 15 residues. The germline V gene encodes CDR1 MNHEY and CDR2 SMNVEV (reference sequence). The CDR3 sequence: CASSFRGIGKNIQYF. The DNA of the CDR3 is TGTGCCAGCAGTTTTAGGGGGATTGGCAAAAACATTCAGTACTTC.

The chain employs TRBV5-1 and TRBJ1-1, with D unclear. V lost 0 bases, J lost 10 bases, and 7 bases lay in between. The germline CDR1 and CDR2 sequences are SGHRS and YFSETQ. CDR3 length: 11 amino acids. CDR3 residues: CASSLAGGAFF. As DNA, the CDR3 is TGCGCCAGCAGCTTGGCAGGTGGAGCTTTCTTT.

The chain recombines TRBV14 with TRBJ2-7, with a possible D match to TRBD2 (5 bases). Germline V CDR1 and CDR2: SGHDN, FVKESK. V was trimmed by 4 bases and J by 7 bases, leaving 17 bases between them. The CDR3 contains 14 residues. CDR3 residues: CASSPRGAAREQYF. The CDR3 nucleotides read TGTGCCAGCAGCCCTCGGGGTGCGGCGCGGGAGCAGTACTTC. The full variable domain, rest sourced from reference TRBV14 and TRBJ2-7, is EAGVTQFPSHSVIEKGQTVTLRCDPISGHDNLYWYRRVMGKEIKFLLHFVKESKQDESGMPNNRFLAERTGGTYSTLKVQPAELEDSGVYFCASSPRGAAREQYFGPGTRLTVT.

The chain links TRBV5-1 to TRBJ1-1; D call uncertain. This CDR3 is 15 amino acids long. The V gene's germline CDR1 is SGHRS and CDR2 YFSETQ. V lost 6 bases and J 1 base, leaving 16 bases between the germline ends. DNA for the CDR3: TGCGCCAGCACCGCCCGAGAAGGAGGGAACACTGAAGCTTTCTTT. Its translation: CASTAREGGNTEAFF.

The chain couples TRBV27 to TRBJ2-5, with 7 bases matching TRBD1. Germline lookup yields CDR1 MNHEY and CDR2 SMNVEV (reference sequence). This CDR3 spans 15 amino acids. V lost 3 bases and J lost 5; bases outside the gene matches: 9. The CDR3 sequence: CASSFKQGIAETQYF. For the CDR3, the DNA is TGTGCCAGCAGTTTCAAACAGGGGATCGCGGAGACCCAGTACTTC.

The gene calls are TRBV4-3 and TRBJ2-1, with TRBD2 matching over 8 bases. J gave up 3 bases and V 4 bases, and 8 bases lay outside the gene matches. Per the germline V gene, CDR1 is LGHNA and CDR2 is YSLEER. The CDR3 is 16 amino acids. The CDR3 nucleotides read TGCGCCAGCAGCCGCTTCAGCGGGGGCATCTACAATGAGCAGTTCTTC. Its translation is CASSRFSGGIYNEQFF.

The chain employs TRBV27 and TRBJ1-1, with D tentatively TRBD1 (6 bases). The CDR3 has 15 residues. In germline, CDR1 is MNHEY, CDR2 SMNVEV (reference sequence). The V and J ends lost 2 bases and 5 bases respectively, with 15 bases between them. The CDR3 is CASSLTGGLGTEAFF. The CDR3, as DNA: TGTGCCAGCAGTTTAACGGGGGGCCTGGGGACTGAAGCTTTCTTT.

This chain connects TRBV27 to TRBJ1-5; a weak D match, TRBD1 (6 bases). Germline values: CDR1 MNHEY, CDR2 SMNVEV (reference sequence). This CDR3 has 14 amino acids. V lost 8 bases and J 0 bases, leaving 11 bases between the germline ends. The CDR3 coding sequence is TGTGCCAGCGGCCCAGGGGATAGCAATCAGCCCCAGCATTTT. Its protein is CASGPGDSNQPQHF.

A note on this clone: The same CDR3 also results from other DNA sequences found in this sample. The chain links TRBV18 to TRBJ1-1; tentative D call: TRBD1 (6 bases). Germline V CDR1 and CDR2: KGHSH, LQKENI. Trimming pared 3 bases from V and 1 base from J, leaving 12 bases between. The CDR3 consists of 15 residues. The CDR3: CASSPGQGSNTEAFF. CDR3 nucleotides: TGTGCCAGCTCACCGGGTCAGGGGTCGAACACTGAAGCTTTCTTT.

This sequence joins TRBV19 and TRBJ1-4; 10 bases align to TRBD1. V shed 6 bases and J 5 bases; nucleotides not matched to a gene: 9. This CDR3 is 16 amino acids long. The V gene's germline CDR1 is LNHDA and CDR2 SQIVND (reference sequence). The CDR3 DNA follows: TGTGCCAGTAGCCCTGGGGAGACAGGGGGCAATGAAAAACTGTTTTTT. Translation: CASSPGETGGNEKLFF.

This clone has a single count. This chain joins TRBV30 and TRBJ1-1, with 9 nucleotides matching TRBD1. This CDR3 has 14 amino acids. V lost 0 bases, J lost 6 bases, and 5 bases stayed unmatched. Germline lookup yields CDR1 GTSNPN and CDR2 SVGIG (reference sequence). The CDR3 here is CAWSVRDRAAEAFF. CDR3 DNA sequence: TGTGCCTGGAGTGTTCGGGACAGGGCCGCTGAAGCTTTCTTT.

The DNA of the CDR3 is TGTGCCACCAGCAGAGACAGAAATAGCGGGGGATCCTACGAGCAGTACTTC. Translation: CATSRDRNSGGSYEQYF. The V call is TRBV15, the J call TRBJ2-7, with 9 bases that match TRBD2. Germline-derived CDR1 and CDR2 are LNHNV and YYDKDF (reference sequence). The CDR3 spans 17 residues. V was clipped by 0 bases and J by 1 base; unmatched bases: 7.

V is TRBV19 and J is TRBJ1-5; TRBD1 agrees at 9 bases. After removal of 3 bases from V and 3 bases from J, the junction contained 6 bases not matched to a gene. CDR3 size: 16 residues. CDR1 and CDR2 from the germline V gene are LNHDA and SQIVND (reference sequence). The CDR3 spells CASSMGTGRNNQPQHF. As DNA, the CDR3 is TGTGCCAGTAGTATGGGGACAGGGAGAAACAATCAGCCCCAGCATTTT.

The gene calls are TRBV6-5 and TRBJ1-2; D is possibly TRBD1 (6 bases). Germline V CDR1 and CDR2: MNHEY, SVGAGI. CDR3 size: 13 residues. Trimming pared 5 bases from V and 6 bases from J, leaving 13 bases between. The CDR3: CASSQQGINGYTF. Here the CDR3 DNA reads TGTGCCAGCAGTCAACAGGGAATAAATGGCTACACCTTC.

This clone was observed once. The V gene is TRBV4-1, the J gene TRBJ1-2, with D uncertain. Trimming left V 0 bases short and J 2 bases short, with 13 bases between. Germline loops: CDR1 MGHRA, CDR2 YSYEKL. The CDR3 spans 16 residues. This CDR3 is CASSQDLEGTNYGYTF. The CDR3, as DNA: TGCGCCAGCAGCCAAGATCTGGAGGGAACAAACTATGGCTACACCTTC.